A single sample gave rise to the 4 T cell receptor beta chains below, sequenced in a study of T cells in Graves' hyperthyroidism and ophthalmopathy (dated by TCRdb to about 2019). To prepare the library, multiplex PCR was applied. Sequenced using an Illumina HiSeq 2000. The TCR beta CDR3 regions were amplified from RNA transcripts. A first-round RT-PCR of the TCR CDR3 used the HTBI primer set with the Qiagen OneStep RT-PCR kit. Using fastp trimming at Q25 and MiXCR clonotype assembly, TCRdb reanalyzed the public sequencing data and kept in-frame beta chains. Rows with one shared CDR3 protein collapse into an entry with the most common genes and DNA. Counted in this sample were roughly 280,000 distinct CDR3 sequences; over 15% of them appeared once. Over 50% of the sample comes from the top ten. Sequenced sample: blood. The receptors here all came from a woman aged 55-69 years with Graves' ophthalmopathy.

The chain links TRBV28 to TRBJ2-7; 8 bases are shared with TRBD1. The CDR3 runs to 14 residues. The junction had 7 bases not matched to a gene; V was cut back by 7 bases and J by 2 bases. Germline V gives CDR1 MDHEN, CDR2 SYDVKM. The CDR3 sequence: CASISGGRTYEQYF. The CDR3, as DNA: TGTGCCAGCATCTCAGGGGGCAGGACCTACGAGCAGTACTTC.

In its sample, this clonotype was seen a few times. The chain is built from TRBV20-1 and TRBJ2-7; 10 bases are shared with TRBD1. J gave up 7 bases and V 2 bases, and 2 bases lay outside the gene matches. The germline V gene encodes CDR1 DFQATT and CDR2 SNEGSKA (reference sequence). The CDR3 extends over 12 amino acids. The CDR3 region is CSARRGQGEQYF. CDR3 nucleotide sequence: TGCAGTGCTAGAAGGGGACAGGGGGAGCAGTACTTC.

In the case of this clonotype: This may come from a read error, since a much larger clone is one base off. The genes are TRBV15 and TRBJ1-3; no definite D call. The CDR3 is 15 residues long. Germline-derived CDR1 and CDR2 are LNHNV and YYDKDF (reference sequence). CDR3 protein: CATSRGGGTGSTIYF. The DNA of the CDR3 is TGTGCCACCAGCAGAGGTGGTGGAACTGGAAGCACCATATATTTT. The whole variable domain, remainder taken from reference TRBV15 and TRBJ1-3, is DAMVIQNPRYQVTQFGKPVTLSCSQTLNHNVMYWYQQKSSQAPKLLFHYYDKDFNNEADTPDNFQSRRPNTSFCFLDIRSPGLGDTAMYLCATSRGGGTGSTIYFGEGSWLTVV.

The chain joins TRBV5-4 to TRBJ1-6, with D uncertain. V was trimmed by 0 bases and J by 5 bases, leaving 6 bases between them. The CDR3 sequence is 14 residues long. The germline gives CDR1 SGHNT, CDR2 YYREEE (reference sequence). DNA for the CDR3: TGTGCCAGCAGCTTGGACAGAGATAATTCACCCCTCCACTTT. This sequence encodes CASSLDRDNSPLHF.